Below, 7 T cell receptor beta chains from the same sample are listed, as sequenced in a study of T cells in Graves' hyperthyroidism and ophthalmopathy. The source material, RNA transcripts, was used to amplify TCR beta CDR3 regions. With the HTBI primer set, the TCR CDR3 went through a first round of RT-PCR. TCRdb fed the multiplex PCR reads into MiXCR, producing one record per CDR3 protein. The sample includes 350,000 to 450,000 distinct CDR3 sequences, about 17% of them seen just once. Input material: blood. The receptors here all came from a woman aged 25 to 39 with Graves' hyperthyroidism that later progressed to Graves' ophthalmopathy.

The sample holds many counts of this clonotype. V gene TRBV27 combines with J gene TRBJ2-1; D is ambiguous. Germline-derived CDR1 and CDR2 are MNHEY and SMNVEV (reference sequence). This CDR3 region has 11 residues. Trimming took 3 bases from V and 11 from J, leaving 8 bases between them. Written as DNA, the CDR3 is TGTGCCAGCAGTTTTGGCCAGAAGCAGTTCTTC. It translates to CASSFGQKQFF.

This clonotype was recorded many times. The chain is built from TRBV6-1 and TRBJ2-7; the match to TRBD2 covers 14 bases. With 8 bases clipped from V and 5 bases from J, the junction kept 5 bases outside the gene matches. The CDR3 has 14 amino acids. The V gene's germline CDR1 is MNHNS and CDR2 SASEGT. For the CDR3, the DNA is TGTGCCAGCCGACTGACTAGCGGGAGGGACGAGCAGTACTTC. Encoded protein: CASRLTSGRDEQYF.

This clonotype was recorded many times. The chain is built from TRBV30 and TRBJ2-2; no firm D call. This CDR3 has 15 residues. Between the trimmed V and J ends, which lost 2 bases and 6 bases, there was a span of 16 bases. The V gene's germline CDR1 is GTSNPN and CDR2 SVGIG (reference sequence). DNA of the CDR3: TGTGCCTGGAGTCCCGTGCTTCGGTGGTCCGGGGAGCTGTTTTTT. This codes for CAWSPVLRWSGELFF.

The genes are TRBV19 and TRBJ1-6, with D hard to call. Germline CDR1 and CDR2: LNHDA and SQIVND (reference sequence). This CDR3 comprises 15 residues. The V end was cut by 3 bases, the J end by 7 bases, with 13 bases between. The CDR3 nucleotides read TGTGCCAGTAGTATTCAACGGGGAGCAAATTCACCCCTCCACTTT. It specifies CASSIQRGANSPLHF.

This clonotype has more than one count but fewer than ten. This rearrangement joins TRBV19 to TRBJ2-1; 7 bases are a match to TRBD2. This CDR3 region has 14 residues. In germline, CDR1 is LNHDA, CDR2 SQIVND (reference sequence). Unmatched junction bases numbered 3, after V lost 2 bases and J lost 5 bases. CDR3 DNA sequence: TGTGCCAGTAGTATAACTAGCGAGGACAATGAGCAGTTCTTC. Amino acid sequence: CASSITSEDNEQFF.

This clonotype was found many times. V and J are TRBV7-2 and TRBJ2-1, with D unresolved. Trimming removed 1 base at V and 8 bases at J, with 3 bases between. The CDR3 runs to 11 residues. Germline CDR1 is SGHTA and CDR2 is FQGNSA. The CDR3 DNA reads as TGTGCCAGCAGCTTAGATCATGAGCAGTTCTTC. It encodes CASSLDHEQFF.

This chain links TRBV4-1 with TRBJ2-7; 10 bases line up with TRBD1. Germline CDR1 is MGHRA and CDR2 is YSYEKL. After removal of 4 bases from V and 1 base from J, the junction contained 10 bases not matched to a gene. This CDR3 has 17 amino acids. DNA of the CDR3: TGCGCCAGCAGCCTGCAACCACCGGGACAGGGGTCCTACGAGCAGTACTTC. This gives the protein CASSLQPPGQGSYEQYF.